This entry lists 26 T cell receptor beta chains sequenced from one sample in a study of T cell repertoires in ileal Crohn's disease. Time point of the sample: neoterminal ileum biopsy at postoperative endoscopy, about 6 months after surgery. The repertoire was sequenced with immunoSEQ multiplex PCR; TCRdb's copy has only in-frame clones and lacks some. The sample carries 11,000 or so clones, approximately 80% recorded once. Input material: ileal tissue. Source of these receptors: an adult with Crohn's disease.

The chain uses TRBV5-6 and TRBJ2-2; TRBD2 might be the D (6 bases). CDR1 and CDR2 (germline): SGHDT, YYEEEE. V gave up 3 bases and J gave up 1 base, with 13 bases separating them. This CDR3 contains 16 residues. The CDR3 DNA sequence: TGTGCCAGCAGCTCCTTTGGGGGAGGGAACACCGGGGAGCTGTTTTTT. This encodes CASSSFGGGNTGELFF.

The rearrangement links TRBV6-6 to TRBJ2-5; tentative D call: TRBD1 (6 bases). CDR1 is MNHNY and CDR2 is SVGAGI in the germline V gene (reference sequence). This CDR3 is built from 13 residues. Trimming cost V 3 bases and J 2 bases, with 7 bases left between them. The CDR3 DNA follows: TGTGCCAGCAGTTATGGACAGCAAGAGACCCAGTACTTC. Amino acid sequence: CASSYGQQETQYF.

V usage is TRBV10-3 and J usage is TRBJ2-7; 8 positions agree with TRBD2. The trim removed 5 bases at V and 2 bases at J, leaving 8 bases unmatched. In germline, CDR1 is ENHRY, CDR2 SYGVKD. The CDR3 runs to 15 residues. DNA of the CDR3: TGTGCCATCAGTAGGCAAACTAGCGGAGCCTACGAGCAGTACTTC. This sequence encodes CAISRQTSGAYEQYF.

The rearrangement links TRBV15 to TRBJ1-3, with unresolved D. Germline CDR1 LNHNV, CDR2 YYDKDF (reference sequence). The V end was cut by 1 base, the J end by 7 bases, with 8 bases between. The CDR3 totals 13 residues. The CDR3 DNA reads as TGTGCCACCAGCAGAGTTGGCCCGAACACCATATATTTT. Translated: CATSRVGPNTIYF. The whole variable domain, remainder taken from reference TRBV15 and TRBJ1-3, is DAMVIQNPRYQVTQFGKPVTLSCSQTLNHNVMYWYQQKSSQAPKLLFHYYDKDFNNEADTPDNFQSRRPNTSFCFLDIRSPGLGDTAMYLCATSRVGPNTIYFGEGSWLTVV.

There are a few counts of this clone. The chain couples TRBV10-1 to TRBJ2-1, with D possibly being TRBD2 (7 bases). Germline V lookup: CDR1 WNHNN, CDR2 SYGVQD (reference sequence). Deletions cut 0 bases from V and 5 bases from J, with 11 bases between. This CDR3 spans 15 amino acids. This CDR3 is CASSESAGANNEQFF. The CDR3, as DNA: TGCGCCAGCAGTGAGTCGGCGGGGGCGAACAATGAGCAGTTCTTC.

This chain connects TRBV11-2 to TRBJ2-5, with D unclear. Germline V CDR1 and CDR2: SGHAT, FQNNGV. V lost 3 bases, J lost 5 bases, and 7 bases lay in between. The length of the CDR3 is 12 residues. The CDR3 sequence is CASSFQMETQYF. CDR3 in DNA: TGTGCCAGCAGCTTTCAAATGGAGACCCAGTACTTC.

This clone appeared a single time. This chain joins TRBV10-2 and TRBJ1-5; D gene unclear. V lost 3 bases and J lost 7, with 13 bases in between. The CDR3 covers 14 residues. Germline CDR1 WSHSY, CDR2 SAAADI. Written as DNA, the CDR3 is TGCGCCAGCAGTGATAGGGAGGGAGCCCAGCCCCAGCATTTT. Its translation: CASSDREGAQPQHF.

The genes are TRBV10-3 and TRBJ2-7; TRBD2 might be the D (6 bases). V lost 0 bases to trimming and J lost 1 base, with 10 bases between them. There are 15 residues in the CDR3. The V gene's germline CDR1 is ENHRY and CDR2 SYGVKD. In nucleotides, the CDR3 is TGTGCCATCAGTGAGTCCCTGACTAGATCCTACGAGCAGTACTTC. Its protein is CAISESLTRSYEQYF.

The chain combines TRBV19 with TRBJ2-7; 14 nucleotides align to TRBD2. J gave up 0 bases and V 6 bases, and 13 bases lay outside the gene matches. Germline V gene lookup returns CDR1 LNHDA and CDR2 SQIVND (reference sequence). CDR3 length equals 19 residues. CDR3 sequence reads: CASSLRLAGGPTSSYEQYF. The CDR3 DNA reads TGTGCCAGTAGCCTCCGACTAGCGGGAGGGCCGACGAGCTCCTACGAGCAGTACTTC. Drawing the rest from reference TRBV19 and TRBJ2-7, the complete variable domain is DGGITQSPKYLFRKEGQNVTLSCEQNLNHDAMYWYRQDPGQGLRLIYYSQIVNDFQKGDIAEGYSVSREKKESFPLTVTSAQKNPTAFYLCASSLRLAGGPTSSYEQYFGPGTRLTVT.

The chain links TRBV9 to TRBJ1-2; a possible D gene is TRBD1 (5 bases). CDR3 length: 13 residues. Trimming cost V 7 bases and J 4 bases, with 14 bases left between them. Germline values: CDR1 SGDLS, CDR2 YYNGEE. The CDR3 loop reads CASGGQGPYGYTF. CDR3 sequence (DNA): TGTGCCAGCGGAGGGCAGGGACCCTATGGCTACACCTTC. Looking up the rest from reference TRBV9 and TRBJ1-2 gives the full variable domain: DSGVTQTPKHLITATGQRVTLRCSPRSGDLSVYWYQQSLDQGLQFLIQYYNGEERAKGNILERFSAQQFPDLHSELNLSSLELGDSALYFCASGGQGPYGYTFGSGTRLTVV.

The genes are TRBV7-3 and TRBJ2-1; D may be TRBD2 (5 bases). The CDR3 is 13 amino acids. The V end was cut by 1 base, the J end by 10 bases, with 11 bases between. CDR1 SGHTA and CDR2 FQGTGA come from the germline V gene. CDR3 amino acids: CASSLMLAGEQFF. DNA for the CDR3: TGTGCCAGCAGCTTAATGCTAGCTGGCGAGCAGTTCTTC.

This rearrangement joins TRBV7-3 to TRBJ1-2; 8 bases map to TRBD1. V was pared by 5 bases and J by 5 bases, with 19 bases of the junction left unmatched. This CDR3 is 18 amino acids long. Germline CDR1 and CDR2: SGHTA and FQGTGA. Here the CDR3 reads CASSLKGWTGRPSYGYTF. The CDR3 DNA reads TGTGCCAGCAGCCTTAAGGGTTGGACAGGGAGGCCAAGTTATGGCTACACCTTC. Full variable domain (missing parts from reference TRBV7-3 and TRBJ1-2): GAGVSQTPSNKVTEKGKYVELRCDPISGHTALYWYRQSLGQGPEFLIYFQGTGAADDSGLPNDRFFAVRPEGSVSTLKIQRTERGDSAVYLCASSLKGWTGRPSYGYTFGSGTRLTVV.

The rearrangement uses TRBV5-1 and TRBJ2-2; 11 bases are shared with TRBD2. V was clipped by 6 bases and J by 1 base; unmatched bases: 2. The CDR3 runs 15 residues. Germline V gene lookup returns CDR1 SGHRS and CDR2 YFSETQ. The CDR3 reads CASTSGGRNTGELFF. The CDR3 region has the DNA TGCGCCAGCACTAGCGGGGGGAGGAACACCGGGGAGCTGTTTTTT.

This chain links TRBV5-1 with TRBJ1-2, with D hard to call. The CDR3 totals 16 residues. Germline V gene data show CDR1 as SGHRS and CDR2 as YFSETQ. The V gene lost 0 bases and the J gene lost 8 bases, with 20 bases spanning the gap. In DNA, the CDR3 is TGCGCCAGCAGCTTGGATTTTCCCCCAGTCTCGTCGGGCTACACCTTC. Its translation is CASSLDFPPVSSGYTF.

The chain couples TRBV7-2 to TRBJ1-1; TRBD1 aligns across 7 bases. CDR3 size: 13 residues. From germline, CDR1 is SGHTA and CDR2 FQGNSA. V was pared by 5 bases and J by 11 bases, with 11 bases of the junction left unmatched. CDR3 DNA sequence: TGTGCCAGCAGCCCCGGGATTACAGGGGCCGCTTTCTTT. It encodes CASSPGITGAAFF.

V gene TRBV28 combines with J gene TRBJ1-4; 9 nucleotides line up with TRBD1. V lost 5 bases to trimming and J lost 3 bases; unmatched junction nucleotides: 7. This CDR3 is 16 amino acids long. Germline CDR1 and CDR2: MDHEN and SYDVKM. This CDR3 is CASSQDRGTANEKLFF. The CDR3 DNA is TGTGCCAGCAGTCAGGACAGGGGAACAGCTAATGAAAAACTGTTTTTT.

The chain combines TRBV7-9 with TRBJ1-4, with D perhaps matching TRBD1 (6 bases). This CDR3 spans 15 amino acids. The V gene lost 6 bases and the J gene lost 0 bases, with 11 bases spanning the gap. Germline CDR1 SEHNR, CDR2 FQNEAQ (reference sequence). The DNA of the CDR3 is TGTGCCAGCAGTAAACAGGGCTCAACTAATGAAAAACTGTTTTTT. This encodes CASSKQGSTNEKLFF. Using reference TRBV7-9 and TRBJ1-4 for the parts outside the CDR3, the full variable domain is DTGVSQNPRHKITKRGQNVTFRCDPISEHNRLYWYRQTLGQGPEFLTYFQNEAQLEKSRLLSDRFSAERPKGSFSTLEIQRTEQGDSAMYLCASSKQGSTNEKLFFGSGTQLSVL.

The V gene is TRBV30, the J gene TRBJ2-3; a possible D gene is TRBD1 (5 bases). Germline CDR1 is GTSNPN and CDR2 is SVGIG (reference sequence). Between the trimmed V and J ends, which lost 2 bases and 4 bases, there was a span of 16 bases. This CDR3 has 15 residues. The CDR3 DNA is TGTGCCTGGAGTTGGGGCGGTCTCAAAGCAGATACGCAGTATTTT. It translates to CAWSWGGLKADTQYF.

This clone was found a few times. The chain has TRBV19 and TRBJ2-1, with 11 bases that match TRBD2. CDR1 is LNHDA and CDR2 is SQIVND in the germline V gene (reference sequence). This CDR3 spans 17 amino acids. J gave up 3 bases and V 4 bases, and 8 bases lay outside the gene matches. CDR3: CASSNLLAGDVYNEQFF. For the CDR3, the DNA is TGTGCCAGTAGTAATCTACTAGCGGGAGACGTCTACAATGAGCAGTTCTTC.

The chain employs TRBV7-9 and TRBJ2-5; TRBD1 might be the D (6 bases). Between the trimmed V and J ends, which lost 5 bases and 11 bases, there was a span of 18 bases. This CDR3 is built from 13 residues. Germline-derived CDR1 and CDR2 are SEHNR and FQNEAQ (reference sequence). In nucleotides, the CDR3 is TGTGCCAGCAGCCCCGTCCGGACAGCTGAGCAGTACTTC. This sequence encodes CASSPVRTAEQYF.

The chain combines TRBV5-1 with TRBJ2-5, with 8 bases that match TRBD1. The V gene's germline CDR1 is SGHRS and CDR2 YFSETQ. This CDR3 comprises 15 residues. V was pared by 3 bases and J by 5 bases, with 9 bases of the junction left unmatched. Written as DNA, the CDR3 is TGCGCCAGCAGCTACCCGACAGGGGATGGGGAGACCCAGTACTTC. Encoded protein: CASSYPTGDGETQYF.

This sequence joins TRBV11-2 and TRBJ2-7; D gene uncertain. This CDR3 spans 13 amino acids. V was cut by 2 bases and J by 0 bases, with 5 bases left in between. The germline V gene has CDR1 SGHAT and CDR2 FQNNGV. Here the CDR3 reads CASSLYYSYEQYF. The CDR3 DNA sequence: TGTGCCAGCAGCTTATACTACTCCTACGAGCAGTACTTC.

The chain couples TRBV4-1 to TRBJ1-2; the D is unclear. CDR3 length equals 16 residues. CDR1 and CDR2 (germline): MGHRA, YSYEKL. Between the trimmed V and J ends, which lost 0 bases and 0 bases, there was a span of 11 bases. The CDR3 loop is CASSQDHDLANYGYTF. CDR3 nucleotide sequence: TGCGCCAGCAGCCAAGATCATGACTTAGCTAACTATGGCTACACCTTC.

The genes are TRBV7-3 and TRBJ2-1; 13 bases are shared with TRBD2. V was pared by 4 bases and J by 8 bases, with 5 bases of the junction left unmatched. CDR1 SGHTA and CDR2 FQGTGA come from the germline V gene. The CDR3 has 15 residues. The CDR3 sequence is CASSYTSGRADEQFF. The CDR3 nucleotides read TGTGCCAGCAGCTACACTAGCGGGAGGGCTGATGAGCAGTTCTTC.

On this clone itself: Other DNA sequences in the sample encode the same CDR3. V and J are TRBV18 and TRBJ1-5; D uncertain. Per the germline V gene, CDR1 is KGHSH and CDR2 is LQKENI. Trimming removed 3 bases from V and 5 bases from J, with 8 bases in between. The CDR3 consists of 13 residues. The CDR3 loop is CASSPGRDQPQHF. CDR3 DNA sequence: TGTGCCAGCTCACCCGGGAGAGATCAGCCCCAGCATTTT.

The chain is built from TRBV5-4 and TRBJ2-2, with 10 bases aligning to TRBD1. This CDR3 comprises 15 residues. The germline CDR1 and CDR2 sequences are SGHNT and YYREEE (reference sequence). V lost 5 bases and J lost 7; bases outside the gene matches: 8. In DNA, the CDR3 is TGTGCCAGCAGTTCCGACAGGGGGCGAAACGGGGAGCTGTTTTTT. This sequence encodes CASSSDRGRNGELFF.